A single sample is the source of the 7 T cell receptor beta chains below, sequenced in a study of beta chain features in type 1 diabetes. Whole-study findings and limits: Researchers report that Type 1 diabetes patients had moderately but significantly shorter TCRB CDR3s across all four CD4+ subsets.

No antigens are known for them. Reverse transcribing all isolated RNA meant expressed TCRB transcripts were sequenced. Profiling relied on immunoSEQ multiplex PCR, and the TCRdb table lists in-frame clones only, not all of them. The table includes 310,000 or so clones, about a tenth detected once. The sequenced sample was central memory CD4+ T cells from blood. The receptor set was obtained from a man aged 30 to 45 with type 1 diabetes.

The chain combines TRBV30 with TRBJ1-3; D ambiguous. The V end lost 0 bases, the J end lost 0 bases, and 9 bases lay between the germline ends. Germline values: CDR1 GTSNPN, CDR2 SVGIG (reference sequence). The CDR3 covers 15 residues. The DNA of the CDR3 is TGTGCCTGGAGTGTAGCAGTCAACTCTGGAAACACCATATATTTT. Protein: CAWSVAVNSGNTIYF.

The CDR3 sequence is CASMVRMNTEAFF. CDR3 nucleotide sequence: TGTGCCAGCATGGTCAGGATGAACACTGAAGCTTTCTTT. V is TRBV6-5 and J is TRBJ1-1; D gene unclear. The CDR3 runs to 13 residues. V was pared by 7 bases and J by 0 bases, with 9 bases between. Germline V gives CDR1 MNHEY, CDR2 SVGAGI.

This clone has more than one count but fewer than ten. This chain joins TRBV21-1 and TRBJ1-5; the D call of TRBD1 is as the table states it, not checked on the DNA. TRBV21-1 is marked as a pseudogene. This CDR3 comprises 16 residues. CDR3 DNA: TGTGCCAGCAGCAATGGAACAGGGAAAGGGTATCAGCCCCAGCATTTT. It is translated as CASSNGTGKGYQPQHF.

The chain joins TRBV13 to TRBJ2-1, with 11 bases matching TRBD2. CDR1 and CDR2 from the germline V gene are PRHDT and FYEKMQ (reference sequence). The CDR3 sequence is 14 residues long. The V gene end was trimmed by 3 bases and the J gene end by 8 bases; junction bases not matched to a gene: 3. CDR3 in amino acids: CASSFTSGGYEQFF. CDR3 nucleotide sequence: TGTGCCAGCAGCTTTACTAGCGGGGGTTATGAGCAGTTCTTC.

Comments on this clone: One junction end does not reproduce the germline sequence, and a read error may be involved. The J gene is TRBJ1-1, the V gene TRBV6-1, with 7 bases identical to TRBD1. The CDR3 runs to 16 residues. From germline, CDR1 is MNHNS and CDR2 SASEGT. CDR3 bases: TGTGCCATCAGTGCTGGAAGCGGGCAGGGGGACACTGAAGCTTTCTTT. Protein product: CAISAGSGQGDTEAFF.

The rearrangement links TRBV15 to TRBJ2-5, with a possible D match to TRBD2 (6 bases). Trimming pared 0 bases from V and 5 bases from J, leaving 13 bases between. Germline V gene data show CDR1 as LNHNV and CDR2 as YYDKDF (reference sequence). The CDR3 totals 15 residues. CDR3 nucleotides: TGTGCCACCAGCAGAGATTCGGGGGTTTCGGAGACCCAGTACTTC. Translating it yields CATSRDSGVSETQYF.

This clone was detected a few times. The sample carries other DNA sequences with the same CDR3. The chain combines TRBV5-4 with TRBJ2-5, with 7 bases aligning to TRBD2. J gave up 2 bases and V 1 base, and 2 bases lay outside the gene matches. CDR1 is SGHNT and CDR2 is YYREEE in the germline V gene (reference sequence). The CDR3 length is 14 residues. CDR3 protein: CASSLLGGQETQYF. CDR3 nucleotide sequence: TGTGCCAGCAGCTTGCTCGGGGGGCAAGAGACCCAGTACTTC.